The T cell receptor beta chain under discussion was sequenced for a study of tumor-infiltrating lymphocytes in primary liver carcinoma. Study as a whole: T1-T3 N0M0 was the stage of the tumors, which were about 4 to 10 cm across.

CDR3 length: 13 amino acids. A constant-region primer primed TCR beta cDNA synthesis from about 0.45 ug of total RNA. Slightly modified ARM-PCR served as the procedure for the TCR beta libraries. These libraries came from three rounds of nested multiplex PCR. It was with TRBV1-TRBV30 forward primers and a C-beta reverse primer that the first two PCR rounds were run, at around 11 cycles each. TCRdb re-called the multiplex PCR reads with MiXCR, one entry per CDR3 protein. The profile shows roughly 190,000 distinct CDR3 sequences, around 81% of them singletons. Between about 17 and 34 mg of unsorted bulk tissue served as the source from which RNA and DNA were co-extracted. As regards this clonotype: What it binds is unknown. In this CDR3 the conserved last residue, phenylalanine or tryptophan, is missing, so a read error is likely.

Study-level points and caveats: Tumor-adjacent and tumor-blood pairs overlapped less than tumor region pairs did.

The receptor was isolated from a man aged 40-50 years with primary liver carcinoma and hepatitis B virus infection. The chain is built from TRBV12-3 or TRBV12-4 and TRBJ2-1; no clear D gene. Sequenced: tumor tissue from primary liver carcinoma. CDR3 residues: CASSLEQNYEQFS. DNA of the CDR3: TGTGCTAGCAGTCTCGAACAGAACTATGAGCAGTTCTCC.